This T cell receptor beta chain was documented in a study of shared T cell receptors in the human thymus. The V segment lost 5 bases and the J segment 7 bases; nucleotides outside the gene matches: 15. The V gene's germline CDR1 is MNHEY and CDR2 SMNVEV (reference sequence). The CDR3 sequence is 17 residues long. The method was immunoSEQ multiplex PCR; TCRdb's version includes in-frame clones alone and lacks a portion of them. The top ten hold under 0.01% of the sample, which has about 660,000 clones, more than 75% seen once. These data were also filed under a second study, of human thymus T cells. From that report: Donors were healthy Finnish babies undergoing corrective operations for congenital heart defects. Thymic resections from corrective heart surgery supplied the tissue. Seemingly biased V and J gene usage marked thymic and blood repertoires. Highly overlapping thymic repertoires in unrelated individuals were reported by related research.

The rearrangement links TRBV27 to TRBJ2-2, with 8 bases lining up with TRBD1. Input material: thymocytes. This receptor was obtained from a boy in the first two years of life with a congenital heart defect. CDR3 loop: CASSPQTRTGKDGELFF. CDR3 in DNA: TGTGCCAGCAGTCCGCAAACCCGGACAGGGAAGGACGGGGAGCTGTTTTTT.